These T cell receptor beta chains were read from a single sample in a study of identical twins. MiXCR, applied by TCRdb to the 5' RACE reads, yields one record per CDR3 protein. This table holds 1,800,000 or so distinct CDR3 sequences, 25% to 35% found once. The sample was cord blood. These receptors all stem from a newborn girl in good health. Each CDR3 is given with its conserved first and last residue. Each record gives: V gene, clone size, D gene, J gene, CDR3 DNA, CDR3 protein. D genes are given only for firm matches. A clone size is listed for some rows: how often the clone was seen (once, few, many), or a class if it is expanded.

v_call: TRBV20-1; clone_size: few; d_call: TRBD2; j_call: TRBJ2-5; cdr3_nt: TGCAGTGCTATCGTTCCGGGACTAGCGGGAAAAGAGACCCAGTACTTC; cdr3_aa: CSAIVPGLAGKETQYF
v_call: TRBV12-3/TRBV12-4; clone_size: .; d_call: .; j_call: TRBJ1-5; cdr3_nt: TGTGCCAGCAGTTTAATGCCGGGACGGTCCCAGTGGGCCCAGCATTTT; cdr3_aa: CASSLMPGRSQWAQHF
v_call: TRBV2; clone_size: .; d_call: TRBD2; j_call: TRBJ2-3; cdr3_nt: TGTGCCAGCAGTGAAGAGGCTAGCGGGGGGGCAGATACGCAGTATTTT; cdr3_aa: CASSEEASGGADTQYF
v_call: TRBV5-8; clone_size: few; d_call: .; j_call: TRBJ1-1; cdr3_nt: TGTGCCAGCAGCTACCAGGCCATGAACACTGAAGCTTTCTTT; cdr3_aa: CASSYQAMNTEAFF
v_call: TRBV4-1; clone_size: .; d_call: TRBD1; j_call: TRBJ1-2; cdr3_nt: TGCGCCAGCAGCCAAGTCGCGGGGACAGGGGGCGCGCACTATGGCTACACCTTC; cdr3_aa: CASSQVAGTGGAHYGYTF
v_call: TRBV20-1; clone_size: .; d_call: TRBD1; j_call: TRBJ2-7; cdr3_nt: TGCAGTGCTAGAGAGGGCTCCGGGACAGCTCCATACAATGAGCAGTACTTC; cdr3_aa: CSAREGSGTAPYNEQYF
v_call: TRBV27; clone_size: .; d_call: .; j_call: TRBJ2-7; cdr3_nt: TGTGCCAGCAGTTTATCGGGGACCGATCACGAGCAGTACTTC; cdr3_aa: CASSLSGTDHEQYF
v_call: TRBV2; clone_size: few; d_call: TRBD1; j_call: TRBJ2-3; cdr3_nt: TGTGCCACCAGACCTGGGGACAGGGGTGCTACGCAGTATTTT; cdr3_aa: CATRPGDRGATQYF
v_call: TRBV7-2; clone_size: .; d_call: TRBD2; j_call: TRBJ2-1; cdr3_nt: TGTGCCAGCAGCCCTTGGACTAGCGGGGGCGATTCCAATGAGCAGTTCTTC; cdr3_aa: CASSPWTSGGDSNEQFF
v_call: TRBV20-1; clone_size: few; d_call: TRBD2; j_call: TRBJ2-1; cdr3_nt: TGCAGTGCCTATCTAGCGGTTCGGGAGCAGTTCTTC; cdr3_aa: CSAYLAVREQFF
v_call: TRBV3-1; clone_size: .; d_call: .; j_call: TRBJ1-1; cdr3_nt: TGTGCCAGCAGCTCTACCGACCGCACATGGAACATGAACACTGAAGCTTTCTTT; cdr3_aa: CASSSTDRTWNMNTEAFF
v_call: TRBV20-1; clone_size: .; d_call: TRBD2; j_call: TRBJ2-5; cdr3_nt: TGCAGTGCTCGGGGGGCTAGCGGGAGGAAAGAGACCCAGTACTTC; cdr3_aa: CSARGASGRKETQYF
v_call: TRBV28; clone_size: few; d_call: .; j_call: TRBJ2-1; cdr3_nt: TGTGCCAGCAGACTCGGGGGAATTTCTGAGCAGTTCTTC; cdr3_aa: CASRLGGISEQFF
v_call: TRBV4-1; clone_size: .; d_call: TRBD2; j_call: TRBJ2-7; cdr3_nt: TGCGCCAGCAGCCAACAACTAGCGAGGTTCCACGAGCAGTACTTC; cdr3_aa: CASSQQLARFHEQYF
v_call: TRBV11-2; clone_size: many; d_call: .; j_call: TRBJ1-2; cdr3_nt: TGTGCCAGCAGCTTGGTGGGTTTTGGCTACACCTTC; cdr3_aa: CASSLVGFGYTF
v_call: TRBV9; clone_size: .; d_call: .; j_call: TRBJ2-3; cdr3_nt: TGTGCCAGCAGCGTACAGGGTATTACAGATACGCAGTATTTT; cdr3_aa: CASSVQGITDTQYF
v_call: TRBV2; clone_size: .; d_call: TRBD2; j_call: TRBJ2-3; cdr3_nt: TGTGCCAGCCTGGCGGGGGGGCTTTCAGATACGCAGTATTTT; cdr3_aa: CASLAGGLSDTQYF
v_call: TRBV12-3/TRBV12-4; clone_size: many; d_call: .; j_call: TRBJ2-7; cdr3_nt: TGTGCCAGCAGTTTCTCCGGGGTTGACTACGAGCAGTACTTC; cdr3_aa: CASSFSGVDYEQYF
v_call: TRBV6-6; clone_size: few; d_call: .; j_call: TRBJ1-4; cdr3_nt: TGTGCCAGCAGTTACCTGAACAGGGCTGGTGAAAAACTGTTTTTT; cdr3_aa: CASSYLNRAGEKLFF
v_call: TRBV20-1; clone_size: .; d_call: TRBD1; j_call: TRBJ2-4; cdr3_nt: TGCAGTGCTACCGGGACAGGGACCAAAAACATTCAGTACTTC; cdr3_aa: CSATGTGTKNIQYF
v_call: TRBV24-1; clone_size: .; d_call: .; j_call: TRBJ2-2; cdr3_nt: TGTGCCACCAGTGGTTCAGGGACCTATTACACCGGGGAGCTGTTTTTT; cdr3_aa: CATSGSGTYYTGELFF
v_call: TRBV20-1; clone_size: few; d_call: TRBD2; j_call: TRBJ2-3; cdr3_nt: TGCAGTGCTAGTCCGCGTTTAGGAGCGGGAATCACAGATACGCAGTATTTT; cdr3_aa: CSASPRLGAGITDTQYF
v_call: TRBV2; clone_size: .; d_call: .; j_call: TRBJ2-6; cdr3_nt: TGTGCCAGCAGTATAAAATTCTCTGGGGCCAACGTCCTGACTTTC; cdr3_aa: CASSIKFSGANVLTF
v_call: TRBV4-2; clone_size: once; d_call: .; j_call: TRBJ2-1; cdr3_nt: TGTGCCAGCAGCCAAGACCGGGGGTCCTACAATGAGCGGTTCTTC; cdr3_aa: CASSQDRGSYNERFF
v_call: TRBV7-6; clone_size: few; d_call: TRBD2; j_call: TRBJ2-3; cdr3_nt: TGTGCCAGCAGCTTATTGAAGGGACTAGGTTCACCAGATACGCAGTATTTT; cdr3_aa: CASSLLKGLGSPDTQYF
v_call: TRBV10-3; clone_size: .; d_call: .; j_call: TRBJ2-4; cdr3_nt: TGTGCCATCAGGGGAAGCTCCTACGACCAGTACTTC; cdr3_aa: CAIRGSSYDQYF
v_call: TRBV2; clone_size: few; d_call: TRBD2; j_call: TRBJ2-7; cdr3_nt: TGTGCCAGCAGTGTTCCTACTAGCGGGAGTTGGGAGCAGTACTTC; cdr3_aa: CASSVPTSGSWEQYF
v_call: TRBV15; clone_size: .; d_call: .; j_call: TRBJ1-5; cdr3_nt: TGTGCCACCAGCAGAGAACGGACACCCTATAGCAATCAGCCCCAGCATTTT; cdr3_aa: CATSRERTPYSNQPQHF
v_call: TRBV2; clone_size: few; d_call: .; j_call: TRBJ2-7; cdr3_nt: TGTGCCAGCAGGGGAGAATCAATAACCCACCACTACGAGCAGTACTTC; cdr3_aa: CASRGESITHHYEQYF
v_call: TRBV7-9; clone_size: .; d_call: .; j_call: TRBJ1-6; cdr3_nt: TGTGCCAGCAGGACCGAGAATAATTCACCCCCCCACTTT; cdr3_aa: CASRTENNSPPHF
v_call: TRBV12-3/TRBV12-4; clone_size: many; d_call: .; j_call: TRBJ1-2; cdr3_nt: TGTGCCAGCAGTTTAGGTTTTCCTAAGGGGAAAGTGGACTATGGCTACACCTTC; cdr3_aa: CASSLGFPKGKVDYGYTF
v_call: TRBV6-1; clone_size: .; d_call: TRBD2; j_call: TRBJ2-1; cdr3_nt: TGTGCCAGCAGTACGCGGGGGGGCTCCTACAATGGGCAGTTCTTC; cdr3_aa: CASSTRGGSYNGQFF
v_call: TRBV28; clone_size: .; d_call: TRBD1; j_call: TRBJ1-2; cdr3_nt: TGTGCCAGCAGTTTTCCGGGACAGGCCCACTATGGCTACACCTTC; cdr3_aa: CASSFPGQAHYGYTF
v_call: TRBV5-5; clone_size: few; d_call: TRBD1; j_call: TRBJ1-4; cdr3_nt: TGTGCCAGCAGCCCGTTCCCGGACAGGGGAGAAAAACTGTTTTTT; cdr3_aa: CASSPFPDRGEKLFF
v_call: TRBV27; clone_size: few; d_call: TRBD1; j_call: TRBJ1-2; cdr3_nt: TGTGCCAGCAGTTTCCGGACAGGGAGAGATGGCTACACCTTC; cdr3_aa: CASSFRTGRDGYTF
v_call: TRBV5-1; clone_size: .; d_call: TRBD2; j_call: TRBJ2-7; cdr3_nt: TGCGCCAGCAGCTTGGGGGGACTAGCGGTTCCCCCCTCCTACGAGCAGTACTTC; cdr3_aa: CASSLGGLAVPPSYEQYF
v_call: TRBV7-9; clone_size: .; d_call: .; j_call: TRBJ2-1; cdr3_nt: TGTGCCAGCAGCTTATCCATGAATGAGCAGTTCTTC; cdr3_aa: CASSLSMNEQFF
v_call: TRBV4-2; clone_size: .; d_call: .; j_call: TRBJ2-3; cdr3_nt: TGTGCCAGCAGCCAAGATCCCCCATCCAGCACAGATACGCAGTATTTT; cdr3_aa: CASSQDPPSSTDTQYF
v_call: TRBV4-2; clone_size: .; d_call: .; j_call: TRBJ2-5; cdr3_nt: TGTGCCAGCAGCCGCCCGGACTTAAACAATGAGCAGTACTTC; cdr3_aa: CASSRPDLNNEQYF
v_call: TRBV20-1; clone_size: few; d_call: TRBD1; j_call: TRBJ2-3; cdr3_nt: TGCAGTGCCTTACCTGGACAGGGGAAGGCAGATACGCAGTATTTT; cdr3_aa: CSALPGQGKADTQYF
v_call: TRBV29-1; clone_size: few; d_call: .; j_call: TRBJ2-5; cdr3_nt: TGCAGCGTTGATAAGGGAGACGGACACCAAGAGACCCAGTACTTC; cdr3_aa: CSVDKGDGHQETQYF
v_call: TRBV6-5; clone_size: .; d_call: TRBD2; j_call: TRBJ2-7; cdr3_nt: TGTGCCAGCAGTTATGGGACTAGCGGAACCCACGAGCAGTACTTC; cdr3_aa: CASSYGTSGTHEQYF